The 29 T cell receptor beta chains reported below all come from one sample, sequenced in a study of glioma-infiltrating T cells after dendritic cell vaccination. Produced via immunoSEQ multiplex PCR; TCRdb's table is partial and in-frame only. Found here are 85,000 to 110,000 clones, 81% of them singletons; the top ten hold approximately 12%. This sample comprised blood, obtained before dendritic cell vaccination. The receptors come from a human donor with glioblastoma.

In its sample, this clone was seen a few times. The chain couples TRBV12-5 to TRBJ2-2, with 7 nucleotides matching TRBD1. Trimming removed 1 base from V and 8 bases from J; junction bases left unmatched: 13. The CDR3 loop spans 17 amino acids. Germline assignment: CDR1 LGHNT and CDR2 FRNRAP. CDR3 in DNA: TGTGCTAGTGGTTTGGAATCGGGACAGCCGGGCTTGGGGGAGCTGTTTTTT. Its protein is CASGLESGQPGLGELFF.

V gene TRBV2 combines with J gene TRBJ2-2; perhaps TRBD2 as D (6 bases). CDR1 is SNHLY and CDR2 is FYNNEI in the germline V gene. Trimming removed 5 bases from V and 8 bases from J, with 12 bases in between. The CDR3 covers 13 residues. The CDR3: CASSLEGRGELFF. CDR3 in DNA: TGTGCCAGCAGTTTGGAGGGTCGGGGGGAGCTGTTTTTT.

This clone has only one observation. The CDR3 DNA is TGTGCCCTTCGGGGGGGGGAGACCCAGTACTTC. It yields the protein CALRGGETQYF. The chain recombines TRBV30 with TRBJ2-5; 8 bases match TRBD2. This CDR3 contains 11 residues. From germline, CDR1 is GTSNPN and CDR2 SVGIG (reference sequence). V shed 8 bases, J shed 5 bases, and the junction held 4 bases outside the gene matches.

This chain connects TRBV11-3 to TRBJ1-2; D remains ambiguous. Germline V gene data show CDR1 as SGHNT and CDR2 as YENEEA. CDR3 length: 13 amino acids. The germline V and J ends were trimmed by 4 bases and 2 bases, with 8 bases remaining between them. The CDR3 here is CASSSRYNYGYTF. In DNA form, the CDR3 reads TGTGCCAGCAGCTCCCGCTACAACTATGGCTACACCTTC.

The chain recombines TRBV6-1 with TRBJ1-5; TRBD1 matches 8 bases. Trimming took 7 bases from V and 7 from J; bases not matched to a gene: 6. CDR1 and CDR2 (germline): MNHNS, SASEGT. The CDR3 extends over 13 amino acids. Written as DNA, the CDR3 is TGTGCCAGCACCCTGGACAGGGAGCAGCCCCAGCATTTT. Residues: CASTLDREQPQHF.

This chain joins TRBV6-6 and TRBJ2-7; 10 bases are shared with TRBD1. CDR3 length: 15 residues. Per germline, CDR1 MNHNY and CDR2 SVGAGI (reference sequence). The ends lost 10 bases at V and 3 bases at J; junction bases unmatched: 12. In DNA, the CDR3 is TGTGCCACCCGCTCCCGGGACAGGGGCCGCTACGAGCAGTACTTC. Protein: CATRSRDRGRYEQYF.

This clone has more than one count but fewer than ten. The chain employs TRBV10-3 and TRBJ1-1, with 9 positions matching TRBD1. Germline-derived CDR1 and CDR2 are ENHRY and SYGVKD. This CDR3 is built from 13 residues. Trimming cost V 7 bases and J 5 bases; bases outside gene matches: 5. In nucleotides, the CDR3 is TGTGCCATCACCCCGGACAGGGGTACTGAAGCTTTCTTT. Its protein is CAITPDRGTEAFF.

The J gene is TRBJ2-5, the V gene TRBV4-2; TRBD1 aligns across 8 bases. With 0 bases clipped from V and 5 bases from J, the junction kept 8 bases outside the gene matches. CDR1 and CDR2 from the germline V gene are LGHNA and YNFKEQ. CDR3 length: 16 amino acids. The CDR3 sequence is CASSQEVGRGRETQYF. The CDR3 region has the DNA TGTGCCAGCAGCCAAGAGGTCGGCAGGGGGCGCGAGACCCAGTACTTC.

The V call is TRBV5-1, the J call TRBJ1-5, with D hard to call. V was trimmed by 0 bases and J by 2 bases, leaving 3 bases between them. This CDR3 comprises 13 residues. The germline V gene encodes CDR1 SGHRS and CDR2 YFSETQ. CDR3 sequence: CASSLAGNQPQHF. The DNA of the CDR3 is TGCGCCAGCAGCTTGGCAGGCAATCAGCCCCAGCATTTT.

The chain combines TRBV4-2 with TRBJ2-4; D is perhaps TRBD1 (6 bases). This CDR3 contains 18 residues. Germline CDR1 reads LGHNA; CDR2 reads YNFKEQ. The V end was cut by 0 bases, the J end by 7 bases, with 22 bases between. The CDR3 reads CASSQDGVGARLGNIQYF. The CDR3 DNA follows: TGTGCCAGCAGCCAAGACGGGGTGGGGGCCCGGTTGGGGAACATTCAGTACTTC.

The chain couples TRBV6-1 to TRBJ2-5, with 14 nucleotides matching TRBD2. The CDR3 contains 16 residues. The V gene end was trimmed by 4 bases and the J gene end by 2 bases; junction bases not matched to a gene: 3. Germline V gives CDR1 MNHNS, CDR2 SASEGT. CDR3 sequence: CASSVGLAGGQETQYF. The CDR3 DNA reads as TGTGCCAGCAGTGTCGGACTAGCGGGGGGTCAAGAGACCCAGTACTTC.

V gene TRBV15 combines with J gene TRBJ2-7, with D perhaps matching TRBD1 (6 bases). The germline CDR1 and CDR2 sequences are LNHNV and YYDKDF (reference sequence). Trimming left V 3 bases short and J 5 bases short, with 14 bases between. The CDR3 has 14 residues. The CDR3 spells CATSSRTVDDEQYF. CDR3 nucleotides: TGTGCCACCAGCAGTCGGACAGTAGACGACGAGCAGTACTTC. Together with reference TRBV15 and TRBJ2-7, the CDR3 gives the full variable domain: DAMVIQNPRYQVTQFGKPVTLSCSQTLNHNVMYWYQQKSSQAPKLLFHYYDKDFNNEADTPDNFQSRRPNTSFCFLDIRSPGLGDTAMYLCATSSRTVDDEQYFGPGTRLTVT.

The chain has TRBV19 and TRBJ2-1, with D possibly matching TRBD1 (6 bases). Germline CDR1 LNHDA, CDR2 SQIVND (reference sequence). There are 13 residues in the CDR3. Trimming removed 3 bases at V and 5 bases at J, with 8 bases between. CDR3 DNA: TGTGCCAGTAGTATTAGGGGGAACAATGAGCAGTTCTTC. This gives the protein CASSIRGNNEQFF.

The genes are TRBV4-3 and TRBJ2-1, with D perhaps TRBD2 (6 bases). V lost 4 bases and J 10 bases, leaving 11 bases between the germline ends. CDR1 is LGHNA, CDR2 YSLEER, per germline. The CDR3 is 12 residues long. The CDR3 reads CASSPTGGEQFF. The CDR3 DNA sequence: TGCGCCAGCAGCCCTACCGGAGGGGAGCAGTTCTTC.

In DNA form, the CDR3 reads TGCGCCAGCAGCTTGGAGGCGGGTGCTGAAGCTTTCTTT. This translates into CASSLEAGAEAFF. The rearrangement links TRBV5-1 to TRBJ1-1; D remains unclear. There are 13 residues in the CDR3. With 0 bases removed from V and 6 bases from J, the gap between germline ends came to 9 bases. Germline CDR1 is SGHRS and CDR2 is YFSETQ.

The genes are TRBV6-1 and TRBJ2-1; D gene uncertain. The V gene lost 7 bases and the J gene lost 8 bases, with 18 bases spanning the gap. CDR1 and CDR2 (germline): MNHNS, SASEGT. The CDR3 sequence is 14 residues long. The CDR3 region is CASIQLPRTDEQFF. In DNA form, the CDR3 reads TGTGCCAGCATTCAACTCCCTAGAACTGATGAGCAGTTCTTC.

The chain joins TRBV6-1 to TRBJ1-1; possible D gene TRBD1, 6 bases. V gave up 7 bases and J gave up 9 bases, with 15 bases separating them. This CDR3 region has 12 residues. Germline V gene sequence: CDR1 MNHNS, CDR2 SASEGT. CDR3 bases: TGTGCCAGCACCCTAAGGGGGGGGAAAGCTTTCTTT. Protein sequence: CASTLRGGKAFF.

The CDR3 reads CATRQHRNTEAFF. The CDR3, as DNA: TGTGCCACTAGACAGCACCGAAACACTGAAGCTTTCTTT. The chain employs TRBV6-5 and TRBJ1-1, with D maybe TRBD1 (5 bases). The CDR3 has 13 residues. Trimming shortened V by 10 bases and J by 2 bases, and 14 bases separated the two germline ends. Germline V gene lookup returns CDR1 MNHEY and CDR2 SVGAGI.

The rearrangement joins TRBV11-3 to TRBJ2-1; 8 bases match TRBD2. The CDR3 length is 14 residues. Germline loops: CDR1 SGHNT, CDR2 YENEEA. Germline trimming cut 6 bases from V and 5 bases from J; bases unmatched to any gene: 6. This CDR3 reads CASSQRGSDNEQFF. CDR3 nucleotides: TGTGCCAGCAGTCAGCGGGGGTCCGACAATGAGCAGTTCTTC.

The chain joins TRBV7-2 to TRBJ2-3; 11 bases agree with TRBD2. With 5 bases clipped from V and 6 bases from J, the junction kept 13 bases outside the gene matches. The germline V gene has CDR1 SGHTA and CDR2 FQGNSA. The CDR3 sequence is 17 residues long. The CDR3 nucleotides read TGTGCCAGCAGCCAAGAAATAGGTAGCGGGGGGGCGGATACGCAGTATTTT. It specifies CASSQEIGSGGADTQYF. Together with reference TRBV7-2 and TRBJ2-3, the CDR3 gives the full variable domain: GAGVSQSPSNKVTEKGKDVELRCDPISGHTALYWYRQSLGQGLEFLIYFQGNSAPDKSGLPSDRFSAERTGGSVSTLTIQRTQQEDSAVYLCASSQEIGSGGADTQYFGPGTRLTVL.

The CDR3: CASSVRGDEQFF. The CDR3 bases are TGTGCCAGCAGTGTACGGGGTGATGAGCAGTTCTTC. The chain recombines TRBV6-1 with TRBJ2-1, with TRBD2 as a possible D gene (5 bases). The CDR3 runs to 12 residues. CDR1 and CDR2 (germline): MNHNS, SASEGT. V shed 4 bases and J shed 8 bases, with 9 bases lying between them.

The rearrangement uses TRBV6-5 and TRBJ1-6; 7 bases are shared with TRBD1. The CDR3 has 15 residues. J was trimmed by 7 bases and V by 6 bases; bases with no gene match: 9. Per germline, CDR1 MNHEY and CDR2 SVGAGI. The CDR3 sequence is CASSRQGILNSPLHF. CDR3 sequence (DNA): TGTGCCAGCAGCCGACAGGGAATACTAAATTCACCCCTCCACTTT.

This clone came up a few times. Given a far larger clone just one base away, this is likely a sequencing read error. Here the CDR3 reads CASSQRQGISYEQYF. The CDR3 DNA reads as TGTGCCAGCAGCCAACGACAGGGAATTTCCTACGAGCAGTACTTC. The chain has TRBV4-2 and TRBJ2-7; 7 bases line up with TRBD1. The V segment lost 2 bases and the J segment 1 base; nucleotides outside the gene matches: 5. The CDR3 consists of 15 residues. Germline V gene lookup returns CDR1 LGHNA and CDR2 YNFKEQ.

V gene TRBV7-2 combines with J gene TRBJ2-3; unclear D gene. The CDR3 covers 11 residues. Germline assignment: CDR1 SGHTA and CDR2 FQGNSA. V lost 6 bases and J lost 6, with 7 bases in between. The CDR3 DNA reads as TGTGCCAGCAGGAACGGGGATACGCAGTATTTT. Translation gives CASRNGDTQYF.

The chain combines TRBV30 with TRBJ2-3; 8 bases match TRBD2. This CDR3 region has 15 residues. With 1 base clipped from V and 5 bases from J, the junction kept 8 bases outside the gene matches. In germline, CDR1 is GTSNPN, CDR2 SVGIG (reference sequence). CDR3 DNA sequence: TGTGCCTGGAGTGCCCTCAGCGGGGGCCGAGATACGCAGTATTTT. Protein product: CAWSALSGGRDTQYF.

This rearrangement joins TRBV5-5 to TRBJ1-5; a weak D match, TRBD1 (5 bases). Trimming removed 2 bases from V and 3 bases from J, with 15 bases in between. The CDR3 consists of 16 residues. Germline V gene sequence: CDR1 SGHKS, CDR2 YYEKEE (reference sequence). Here the CDR3 reads CASSLGWRGLNQPQHF. The CDR3 coding sequence is TGTGCCAGCAGCTTAGGGTGGAGGGGTCTCAATCAGCCCCAGCATTTT.

The chain carries TRBV5-4 and TRBJ1-5; the D is unclear. The V end lost 2 bases, the J end lost 0 bases, and 9 bases lay between the germline ends. The length of the CDR3 is 15 residues. CDR1 and CDR2 (germline): SGHNT, YYREEE (reference sequence). This CDR3 reads CASSFSPNSNQPQHF. The CDR3 DNA is TGTGCCAGCAGCTTTTCCCCCAATAGCAATCAGCCCCAGCATTTT.

This chain connects TRBV7-9 to TRBJ2-1; no clear D gene. Germline values: CDR1 SEHNR, CDR2 FQNEAQ (reference sequence). The CDR3 sequence is 15 residues long. The V end lost 2 bases, the J end lost 4 bases, and 12 bases lay between the germline ends. Here the CDR3 reads CASSLLMGSYNEQFF. CDR3 bases: TGTGCCAGCAGCTTACTCATGGGCAGTTACAATGAGCAGTTCTTC. The whole variable domain, filled in from reference TRBV7-9 and TRBJ2-1, reads DTGVSQNPRHKITKRGQNVTFRCDPISEHNRLYWYRQTLGQGPEFLTYFQNEAQLEKSRLLSDRFSAERPKGSFSTLEIQRTEQGDSAMYLCASSLLMGSYNEQFFGPGTRLTVL.

This clone has a handful of counts. This chain uses TRBV6-1 with TRBJ1-1; no definite D call. Germline CDR1 MNHNS, CDR2 SASEGT. This CDR3 comprises 15 residues. Trimming left V 2 bases short and J 7 bases short, with 17 bases between. CDR3 DNA: TGTGCCAGCAGTGAATATTGGGGAGGGCGAGGTGAAGCTTTCTTT. Protein: CASSEYWGGRGEAFF.